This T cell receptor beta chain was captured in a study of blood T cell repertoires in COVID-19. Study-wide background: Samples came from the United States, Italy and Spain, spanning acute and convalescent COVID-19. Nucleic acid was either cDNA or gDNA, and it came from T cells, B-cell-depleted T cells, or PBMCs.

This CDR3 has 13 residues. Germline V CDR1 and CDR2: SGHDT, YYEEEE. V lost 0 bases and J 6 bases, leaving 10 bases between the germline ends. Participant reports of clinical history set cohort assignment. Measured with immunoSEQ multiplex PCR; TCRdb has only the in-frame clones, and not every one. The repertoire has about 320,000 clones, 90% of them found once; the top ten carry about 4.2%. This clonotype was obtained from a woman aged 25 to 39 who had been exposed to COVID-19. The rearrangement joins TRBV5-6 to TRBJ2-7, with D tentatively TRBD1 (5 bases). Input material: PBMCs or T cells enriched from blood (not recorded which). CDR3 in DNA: TGTGCCAGCAGCTTGGGGACAATCGGCGAGCAGTACTTC. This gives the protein CASSLGTIGEQYF. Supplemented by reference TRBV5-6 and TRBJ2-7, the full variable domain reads DAGVTQSPTHLIKTRGQQVTLRCSPKSGHDTVSWYQQALGQGPQFIFQYYEEEERQRGNFPDRFSGHQFPNYSSELNVNALLLGDSALYLCASSLGTIGEQYFGPGTRLTVT.